This T cell receptor beta chain was identified during a study of OX40 agonist ivuxolimab in advanced cancers. Across the study: Patients were treated with ivuxolimab, an agonistic anti-OX40 (CD134) antibody.

Of note for this clone: No antigen is known for it.

The V gene's germline CDR1 is SGHRS and CDR2 YFSETQ. With V trimmed by 4 bases and J by 0 bases, 9 bases remained unmatched. The length of the CDR3 is 17 residues. The repertoire was sequenced with immunoSEQ multiplex PCR; TCRdb's copy has only in-frame clones and lacks some. The data hold roughly 77,000 clones, with 81% observed a single time. General study points: Average numbers of expanded clones were greater in CD8+ T cells than in CD4+.

Specimen: CD4+ or CD8+ T cells sorted from blood, collected in a trial of the OX40 agonist ivuxolimab. This TCR was recovered from an adult with an advanced solid tumor such as melanoma, head and neck, liver or kidney cancer. This chain connects TRBV5-1 to TRBJ1-1; 10 nucleotides agree with TRBD1. This chain's CDR3 is CASSLGQGITLNTEAFF. The CDR3 bases are TGCGCCAGCAGCCTGGGACAGGGGATTACTCTGAACACTGAAGCTTTCTTT.